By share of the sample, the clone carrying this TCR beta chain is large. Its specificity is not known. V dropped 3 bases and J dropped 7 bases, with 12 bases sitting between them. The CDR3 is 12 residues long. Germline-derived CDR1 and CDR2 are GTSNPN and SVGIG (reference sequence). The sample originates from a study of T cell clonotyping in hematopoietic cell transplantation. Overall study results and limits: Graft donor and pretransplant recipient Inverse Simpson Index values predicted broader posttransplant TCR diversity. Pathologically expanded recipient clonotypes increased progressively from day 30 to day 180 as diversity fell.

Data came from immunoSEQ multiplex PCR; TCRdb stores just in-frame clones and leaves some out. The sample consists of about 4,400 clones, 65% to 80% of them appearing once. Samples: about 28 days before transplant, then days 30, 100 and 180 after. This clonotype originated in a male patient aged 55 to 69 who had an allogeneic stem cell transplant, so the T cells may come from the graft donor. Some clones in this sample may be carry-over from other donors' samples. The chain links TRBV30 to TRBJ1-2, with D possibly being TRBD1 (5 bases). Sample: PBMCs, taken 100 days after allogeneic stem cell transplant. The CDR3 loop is CAWSRQTGGYTF. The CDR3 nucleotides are TGTGCCTGGAGCAGACAGACGGGTGGCTACACCTTC.